These 10 T cell receptor beta chains were all obtained from the same sample, sequenced in a study of blood T cells in healthy people across ages. Through a sample-barcoded 5' primer and a J-beta primer mix, a second PCR was run for roughly 7 to 12 cycles. TCRdb called the 5' RACE reads again in MiXCR, with one record for every CDR3 protein. The sample comprises more than 500,000 distinct CDR3 sequences, 27% of which are singletons, and 18% rests with the top ten. Material for sequencing was blood. Receptors originate from a woman between 65 and 79 years old in good health.

The chain combines TRBV30 with TRBJ1-1; D unclear. CDR3 length equals 14 residues. Germline CDR1 is GTSNPN and CDR2 is SVGIG (reference sequence). With 0 bases removed from V and 1 base from J, the gap between germline ends came to 9 bases. The CDR3 region is CAWSVLGPNTEAFF. The CDR3 DNA reads as TGTGCCTGGAGTGTACTTGGGCCGAACACTGAAGCTTTCTTT.

The J gene is TRBJ1-6, the V gene TRBV10-3, with D possibly matching TRBD1 (5 bases). V lost 11 bases and J lost 7, with 18 bases in between. Per germline, CDR1 ENHRY and CDR2 SYGVKD. The CDR3 contains 14 residues. CDR3 loop: CAHSSGQPNSPLHF. Written as DNA, the CDR3 is TGTGCCCATTCCTCAGGACAACCCAATTCACCCCTCCACTTT.

This chain connects TRBV20-1 to TRBJ2-5, with D possibly being TRBD1 (5 bases). The J call could be wrong; TRBJ2-1 is a better fit for the DNA end. The CDR3 consists of 14 residues. CDR1 is DFQATT and CDR2 is SNEGSKA in the germline V gene (reference sequence). CDR3 loop: CSAEDTPARNEQFF. DNA for the CDR3: TGCAGTGCTGAGGACACCCCGGCTCGGAATGAGCAGTTCTTC.

This clonotype turned up a few times. This chain connects TRBV28 to TRBJ2-5; 8 bases line up with TRBD1. The end of the DNA fits TRBJ2-7 better, so the J call may be wrong. Germline values: CDR1 MDHEN, CDR2 SYDVKM. The CDR3 loop spans 15 amino acids. CDR3 in amino acids: CATIPQGATVGEQYF. The CDR3, as DNA: TGTGCCACCATCCCCCAGGGGGCGACTGTAGGCGAGCAGTACTTC.

This clonotype was seen only a few times. The rearrangement joins TRBV6-6 to TRBJ1-5; D call uncertain. Germline CDR1 reads MNHNY; CDR2 reads SVGAGI (reference sequence). The CDR3 has 14 amino acids. V dropped 6 bases and J dropped 6 bases, with 15 bases sitting between them. The CDR3 loop reads CASRHQSLGQPQHF. The CDR3 coding sequence is TGTGCCAGCAGGCACCAGAGTCTGGGTCAGCCCCAGCATTTT.

V usage is TRBV10-3 and J usage is TRBJ2-1; D remains ambiguous. The J call may be wrong; the DNA end is better matched by TRBJ2-7. The V gene's germline CDR1 is ENHRY and CDR2 SYGVKD. The CDR3 sequence is 11 residues long. CDR3 sequence (DNA): TGTGCCATCAGCGGTTCTAACGAGCAGTACTTC. Translating it yields CAISGSNEQYF.

This clonotype occurred a few times. V is TRBV20-1 and J is TRBJ2-6; TRBD1 matches at 12 bases. Germline V lookup: CDR1 DFQATT, CDR2 SNEGSKA (reference sequence). This CDR3 is 19 amino acids long. The J segment lost 0 bases and the V segment lost 3 bases, leaving 9 bases of the junction unmatched. CDR3 in amino acids: CSASSGTGGFSSGANVLTF. The CDR3 region has the DNA TGCAGTGCTAGCTCCGGGACAGGGGGCTTCAGCTCTGGGGCCAACGTCCTGACTTTC.

J is TRBJ2-5 and V is TRBV7-2; D might be TRBD1 (6 bases). The CDR3 runs to 16 residues. V was cut by 5 bases and J by 4 bases, with 20 bases left in between. The germline CDR1 and CDR2 sequences are SGHTA and FQGNSA. The CDR3 reads CASSHQGQGIGETQYF. CDR3 nucleotide sequence: TGTGCCAGCAGCCACCAGGGGCAGGGGATCGGAGAGACCCAGTACTTC.

The chain couples TRBV20-1 to TRBJ2-1; D call uncertain. With 3 bases removed from V and 5 bases from J, the gap between germline ends came to 5 bases. The CDR3 extends over 11 amino acids. CDR1 DFQATT and CDR2 SNEGSKA come from the germline V gene (reference sequence). The chain's CDR3 is CSASYNNEQFF. For the CDR3, the DNA is TGCAGTGCTAGTTATAACAATGAGCAGTTCTTC.

This clonotype was recorded a few times. V is TRBV6-6 and J is TRBJ1-5; D possibly corresponds to TRBD1 (6 bases). CDR3 length equals 14 residues. Germline lookup yields CDR1 MNHNY and CDR2 SVGAGI (reference sequence). V lost 3 bases, J lost 7 bases, and 13 bases lay in between. The CDR3 nucleotides are TGTGCCAGCAGTTATGACTTACAGGGACAGCCCCAGCATTTT. Protein product: CASSYDLQGQPQHF.